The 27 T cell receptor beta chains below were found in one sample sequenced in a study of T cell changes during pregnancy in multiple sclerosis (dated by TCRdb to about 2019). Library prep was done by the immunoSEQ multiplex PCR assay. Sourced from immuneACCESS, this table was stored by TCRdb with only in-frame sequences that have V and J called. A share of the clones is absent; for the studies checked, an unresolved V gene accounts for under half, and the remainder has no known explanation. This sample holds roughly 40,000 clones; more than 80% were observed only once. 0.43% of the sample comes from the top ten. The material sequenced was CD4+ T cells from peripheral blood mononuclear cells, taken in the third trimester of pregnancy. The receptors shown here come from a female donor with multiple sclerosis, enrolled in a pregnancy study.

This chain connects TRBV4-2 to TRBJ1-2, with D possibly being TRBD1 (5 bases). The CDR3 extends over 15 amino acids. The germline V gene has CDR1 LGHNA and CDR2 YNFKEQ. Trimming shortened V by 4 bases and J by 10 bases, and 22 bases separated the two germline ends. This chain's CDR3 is CASSLRGAGGGDYTF. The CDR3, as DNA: TGTGCCAGCAGCCTAAGGGGAGCCGGCGGGGGTGACTACACCTTC.

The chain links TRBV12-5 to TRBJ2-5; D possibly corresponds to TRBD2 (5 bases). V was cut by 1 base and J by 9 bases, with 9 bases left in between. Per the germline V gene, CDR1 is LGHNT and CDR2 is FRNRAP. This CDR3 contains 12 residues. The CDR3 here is CASGLADWPQYF. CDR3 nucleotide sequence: TGTGCTAGTGGTTTGGCGGACTGGCCCCAGTACTTC.

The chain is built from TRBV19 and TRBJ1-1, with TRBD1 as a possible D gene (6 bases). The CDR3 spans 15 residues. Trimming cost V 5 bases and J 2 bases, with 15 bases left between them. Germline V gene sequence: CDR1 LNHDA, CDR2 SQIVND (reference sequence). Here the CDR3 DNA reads TGTGCCAGTAGTGGATGGACAGCCTATAACACTGAAGCTTTCTTT. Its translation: CASSGWTAYNTEAFF. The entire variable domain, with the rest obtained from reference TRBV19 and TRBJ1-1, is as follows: DGGITQSPKYLFRKEGQNVTLSCEQNLNHDAMYWYRQDPGQGLRLIYYSQIVNDFQKGDIAEGYSVSREKKESFPLTVTSAQKNPTAFYLCASSGWTAYNTEAFFGQGTRLTVV.

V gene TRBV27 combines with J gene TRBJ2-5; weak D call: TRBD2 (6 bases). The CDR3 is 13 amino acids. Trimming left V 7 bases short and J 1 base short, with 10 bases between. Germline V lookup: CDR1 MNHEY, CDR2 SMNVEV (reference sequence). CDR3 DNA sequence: TGTGCCAGCATTTACGGGGGCCAAGAGACCCAGTACTTC. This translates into CASIYGGQETQYF.

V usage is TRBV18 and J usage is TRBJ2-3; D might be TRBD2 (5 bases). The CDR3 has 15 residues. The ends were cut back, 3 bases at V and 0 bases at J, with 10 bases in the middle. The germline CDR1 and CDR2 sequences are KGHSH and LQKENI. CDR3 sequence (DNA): TGTGCCAGCTCACCGACGGCGGGCAGCACAGATACGCAGTATTTT. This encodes CASSPTAGSTDTQYF.

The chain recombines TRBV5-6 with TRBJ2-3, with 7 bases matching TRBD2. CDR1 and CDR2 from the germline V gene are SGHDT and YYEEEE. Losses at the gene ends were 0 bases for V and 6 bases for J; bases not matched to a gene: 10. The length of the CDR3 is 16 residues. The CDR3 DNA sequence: TGTGCCAGCAGCTTGGTGGCGGGAGCGGACGGGGATACGCAGTATTTT. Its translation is CASSLVAGADGDTQYF.

CDR3 bases: TGTGCCAGCAGTTTATCGGGGCTGGCCGGGGAGCTGTTTTTT. Amino acids: CASSLSGLAGELFF. V usage is TRBV27 and J usage is TRBJ2-2, with D possibly TRBD1 on 5 matching bases. Looked up from germline, CDR1 is MNHEY and CDR2 is SMNVEV (reference sequence). V lost 0 bases, J lost 6 bases, and 8 bases lay in between. CDR3 length: 14 amino acids.

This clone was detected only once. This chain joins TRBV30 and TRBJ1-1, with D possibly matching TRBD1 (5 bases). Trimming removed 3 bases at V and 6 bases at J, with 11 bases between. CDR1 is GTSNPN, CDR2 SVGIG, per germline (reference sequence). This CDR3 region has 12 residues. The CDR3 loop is CAWSRTGAEAFF. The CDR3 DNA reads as TGTGCCTGGAGCCGGACGGGGGCTGAAGCTTTCTTT.

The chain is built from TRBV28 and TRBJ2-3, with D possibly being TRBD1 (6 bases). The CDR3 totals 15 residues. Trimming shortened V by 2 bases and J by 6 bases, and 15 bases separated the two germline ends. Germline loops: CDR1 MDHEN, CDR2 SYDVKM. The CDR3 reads CASSLMGASSDTQYF. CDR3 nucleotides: TGTGCCAGCAGTTTAATGGGGGCTAGTTCCGATACGCAGTATTTT.

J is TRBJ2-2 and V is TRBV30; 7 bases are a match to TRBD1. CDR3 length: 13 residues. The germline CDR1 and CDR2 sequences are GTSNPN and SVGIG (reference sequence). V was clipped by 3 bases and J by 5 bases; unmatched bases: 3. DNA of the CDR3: TGTGCCTGGAGGCGCAGGGGGACCGGGGAGCTGTTTTTT. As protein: CAWRRRGTGELFF.

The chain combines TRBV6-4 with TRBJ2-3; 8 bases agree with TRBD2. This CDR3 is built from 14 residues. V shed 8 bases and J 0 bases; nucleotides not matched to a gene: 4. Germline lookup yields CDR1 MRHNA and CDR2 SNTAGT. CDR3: CASSTSGSTDTQYF. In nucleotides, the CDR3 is TGTGCCAGCTCTACTAGCGGAAGCACAGATACGCAGTATTTT.

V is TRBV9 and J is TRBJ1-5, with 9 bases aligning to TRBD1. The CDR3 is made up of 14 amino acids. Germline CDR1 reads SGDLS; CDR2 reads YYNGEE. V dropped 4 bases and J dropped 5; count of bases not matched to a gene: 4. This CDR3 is CASSTGGLHQPQHF. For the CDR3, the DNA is TGTGCCAGCAGCACAGGGGGCTTGCATCAGCCCCAGCATTTT.

The CDR3 DNA reads TGTGCCAGCAGCTTAGGGGCGGGAGGTGGGTACGAGCAGTACTTC. It codes for CASSLGAGGGYEQYF. V gene TRBV7-9 combines with J gene TRBJ2-7, with 8 bases aligning to TRBD2. Unmatched junction bases numbered 6, after V lost 1 base and J lost 4 bases. The length of the CDR3 is 15 residues. Germline CDR1 is SEHNR and CDR2 is FQNEAQ (reference sequence).

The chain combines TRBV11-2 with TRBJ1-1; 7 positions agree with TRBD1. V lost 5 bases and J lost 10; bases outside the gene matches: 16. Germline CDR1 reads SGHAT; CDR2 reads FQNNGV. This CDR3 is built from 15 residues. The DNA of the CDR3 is TGTGCCAGCAGCCCCCGGCTCGGACAGGAAGAGGTAGCTTTCTTT. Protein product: CASSPRLGQEEVAFF.

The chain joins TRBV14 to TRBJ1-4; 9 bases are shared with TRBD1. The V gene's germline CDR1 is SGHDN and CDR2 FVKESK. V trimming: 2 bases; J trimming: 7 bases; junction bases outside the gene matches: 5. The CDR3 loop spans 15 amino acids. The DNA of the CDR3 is TGTGCCAGCAGCCAAAAACAGGGGGCCGGTGAAAAACTGTTTTTT. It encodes CASSQKQGAGEKLFF.

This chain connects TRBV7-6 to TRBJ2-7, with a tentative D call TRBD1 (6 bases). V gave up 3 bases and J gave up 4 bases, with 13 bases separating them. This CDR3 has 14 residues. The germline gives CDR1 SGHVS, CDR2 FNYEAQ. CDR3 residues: CASSFLPGQYEQYF. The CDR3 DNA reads TGTGCCAGCAGCTTTCTCCCAGGACAGTACGAGCAGTACTTC.

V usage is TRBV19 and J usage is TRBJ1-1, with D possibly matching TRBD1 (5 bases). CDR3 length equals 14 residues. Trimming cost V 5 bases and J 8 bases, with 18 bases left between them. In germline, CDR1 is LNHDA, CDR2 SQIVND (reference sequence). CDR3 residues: CASSFPGLSAEAFF. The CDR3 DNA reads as TGTGCCAGTAGTTTCCCAGGGCTTTCTGCCGAAGCTTTCTTT.

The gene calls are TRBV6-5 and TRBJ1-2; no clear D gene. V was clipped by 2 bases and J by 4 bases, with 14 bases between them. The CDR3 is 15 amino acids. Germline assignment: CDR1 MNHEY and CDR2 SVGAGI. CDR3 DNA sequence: TGTGCCAGCAGTTACGATCCTAGCAGATCCTATGGCTACACCTTC. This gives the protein CASSYDPSRSYGYTF.

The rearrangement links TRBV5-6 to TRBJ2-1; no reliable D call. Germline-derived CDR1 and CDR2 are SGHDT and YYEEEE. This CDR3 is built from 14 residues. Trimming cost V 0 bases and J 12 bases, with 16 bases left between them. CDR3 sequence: CASSLEFGEIRQFF. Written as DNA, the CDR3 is TGTGCCAGCAGCTTGGAATTTGGAGAGATAAGGCAGTTCTTC.

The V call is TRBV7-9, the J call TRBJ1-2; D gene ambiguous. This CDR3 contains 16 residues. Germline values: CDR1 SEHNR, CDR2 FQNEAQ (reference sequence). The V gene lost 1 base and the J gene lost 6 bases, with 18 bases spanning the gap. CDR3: CASSLGWERITDGYTF. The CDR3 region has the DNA TGTGCCAGCAGCTTAGGATGGGAGAGGATAACGGATGGCTACACCTTC.

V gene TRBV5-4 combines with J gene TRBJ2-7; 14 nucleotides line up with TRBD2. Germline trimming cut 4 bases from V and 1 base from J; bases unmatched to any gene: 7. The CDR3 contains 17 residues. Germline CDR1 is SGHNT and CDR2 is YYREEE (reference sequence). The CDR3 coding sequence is TGTGCCAGCAGCGACGGGACTAGCGGGAGAGGGTCCTACGAGCAGTACTTC. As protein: CASSDGTSGRGSYEQYF. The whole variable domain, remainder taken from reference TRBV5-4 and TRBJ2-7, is ETGVTQSPTHLIKTRGQQVTLRCSSQSGHNTVSWYQQALGQGPQFIFQYYREEENGRGNFPPRFSGLQFPNYSSELNVNALELDDSALYLCASSDGTSGRGSYEQYFGPGTRLTVT.

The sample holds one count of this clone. The CDR3 sequence: CASRHGLAGGTDTQYF. The CDR3 DNA is TGTGCCAGCAGGCACGGACTAGCGGGGGGCACAGATACGCAGTATTTT. The gene calls are TRBV6-7 and TRBJ2-3, with 13 positions matching TRBD2. TRBV6-7 is an open reading frame, and its role is uncertain. CDR3 length: 16 residues. Losses at the gene ends were 6 bases for V and 1 base for J; bases not matched to a gene: 4.

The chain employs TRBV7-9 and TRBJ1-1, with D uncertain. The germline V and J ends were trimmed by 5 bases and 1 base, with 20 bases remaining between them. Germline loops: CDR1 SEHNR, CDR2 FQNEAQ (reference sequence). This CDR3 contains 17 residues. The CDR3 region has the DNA TGTGCCAGCAGCCCCTCGAAAGCTCCCGGTAAGAACACTGAAGCTTTCTTT. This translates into CASSPSKAPGKNTEAFF.

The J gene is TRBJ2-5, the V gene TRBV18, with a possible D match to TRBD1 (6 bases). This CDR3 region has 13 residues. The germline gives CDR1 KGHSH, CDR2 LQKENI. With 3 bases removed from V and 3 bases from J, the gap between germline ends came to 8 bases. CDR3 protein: CASSPQGKETQYF. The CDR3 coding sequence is TGTGCCAGCTCACCCCAGGGGAAAGAGACCCAGTACTTC.

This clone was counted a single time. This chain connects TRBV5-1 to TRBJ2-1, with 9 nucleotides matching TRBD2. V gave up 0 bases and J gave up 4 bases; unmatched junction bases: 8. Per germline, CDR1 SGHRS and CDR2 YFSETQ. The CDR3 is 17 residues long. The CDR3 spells CASSLVLLTSGYNEQFF. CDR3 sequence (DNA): TGCGCCAGCAGCTTGGTCCTTTTGACTAGCGGATACAATGAGCAGTTCTTC.

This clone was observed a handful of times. CDR3 bases: TGCGCCAGCAGCCGCCTACTAGCGGGAGTGAGGAGGGACAATGAGCAGTTCTTC. Protein sequence: CASSRLLAGVRRDNEQFF. V and J are TRBV4-1 and TRBJ2-1, with 11 bases matching TRBD2. Germline CDR1 MGHRA, CDR2 YSYEKL. With 4 bases clipped from V and 5 bases from J, the junction kept 13 bases outside the gene matches. The CDR3 has 18 amino acids.

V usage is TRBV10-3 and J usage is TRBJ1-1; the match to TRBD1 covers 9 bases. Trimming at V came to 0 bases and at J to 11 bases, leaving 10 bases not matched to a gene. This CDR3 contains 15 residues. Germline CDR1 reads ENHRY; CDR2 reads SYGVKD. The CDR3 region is CAISESGQGSYRAFF. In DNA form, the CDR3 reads TGTGCCATCAGTGAGTCGGGACAGGGATCATACCGGGCTTTCTTT.